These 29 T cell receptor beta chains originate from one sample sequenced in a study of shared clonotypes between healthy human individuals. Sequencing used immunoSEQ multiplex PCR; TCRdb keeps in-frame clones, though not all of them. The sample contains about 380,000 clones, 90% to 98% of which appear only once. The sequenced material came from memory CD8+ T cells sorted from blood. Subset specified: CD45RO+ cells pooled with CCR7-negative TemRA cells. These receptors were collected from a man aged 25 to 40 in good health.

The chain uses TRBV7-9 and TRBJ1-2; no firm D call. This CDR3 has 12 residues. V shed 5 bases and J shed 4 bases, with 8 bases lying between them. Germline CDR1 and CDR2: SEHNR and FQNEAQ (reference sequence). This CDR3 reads CASSQDGYGYTF. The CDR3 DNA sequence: TGTGCCAGCAGCCAGGACGGCTATGGCTACACCTTC.

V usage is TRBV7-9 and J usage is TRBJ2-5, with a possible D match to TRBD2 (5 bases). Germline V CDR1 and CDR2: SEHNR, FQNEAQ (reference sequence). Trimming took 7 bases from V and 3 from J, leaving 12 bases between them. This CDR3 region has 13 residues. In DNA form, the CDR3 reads TGTGCCAGCACCTCCTGGGGAGAAGAGACCCAGTACTTC. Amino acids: CASTSWGEETQYF.

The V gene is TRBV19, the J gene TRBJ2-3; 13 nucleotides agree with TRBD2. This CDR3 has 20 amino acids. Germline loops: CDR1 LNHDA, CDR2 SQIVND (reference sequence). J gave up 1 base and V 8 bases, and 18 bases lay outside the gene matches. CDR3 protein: CASEANHGLAGEAGTDTQYF. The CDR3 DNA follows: TGTGCCAGTGAAGCGAATCATGGACTAGCGGGAGAGGCGGGCACAGATACGCAGTATTTT. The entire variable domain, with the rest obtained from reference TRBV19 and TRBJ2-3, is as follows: DGGITQSPKYLFRKEGQNVTLSCEQNLNHDAMYWYRQDPGQGLRLIYYSQIVNDFQKGDIAEGYSVSREKKESFPLTVTSAQKNPTAFYLCASEANHGLAGEAGTDTQYFGPGTRLTVL.

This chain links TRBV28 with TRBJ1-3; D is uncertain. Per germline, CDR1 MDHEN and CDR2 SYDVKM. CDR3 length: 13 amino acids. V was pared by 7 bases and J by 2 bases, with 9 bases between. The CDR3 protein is CASTLGPGNTIYF. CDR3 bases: TGTGCCAGCACTCTCGGACCTGGAAACACCATATATTTT.

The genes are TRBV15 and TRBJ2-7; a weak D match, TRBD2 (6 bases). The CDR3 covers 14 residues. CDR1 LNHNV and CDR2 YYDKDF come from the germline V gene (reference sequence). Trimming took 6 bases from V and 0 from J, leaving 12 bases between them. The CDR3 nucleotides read TGTGCCACCAGGGTTAGCGGTACCTCCTACGAGCAGTACTTC. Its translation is CATRVSGTSYEQYF.

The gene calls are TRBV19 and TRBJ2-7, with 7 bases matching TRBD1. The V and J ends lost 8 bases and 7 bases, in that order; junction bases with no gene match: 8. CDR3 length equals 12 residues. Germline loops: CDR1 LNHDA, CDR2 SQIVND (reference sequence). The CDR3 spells CASGNRGLEQYF. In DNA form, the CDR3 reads TGTGCCAGTGGGAACAGGGGCCTGGAGCAGTACTTC.

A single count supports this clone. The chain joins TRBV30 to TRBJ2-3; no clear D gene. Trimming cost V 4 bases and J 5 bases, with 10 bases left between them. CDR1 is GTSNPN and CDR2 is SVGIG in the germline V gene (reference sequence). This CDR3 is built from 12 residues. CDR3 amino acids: CAWIGPGDTQYF. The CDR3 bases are TGTGCCTGGATCGGGCCCGGAGATACGCAGTATTTT. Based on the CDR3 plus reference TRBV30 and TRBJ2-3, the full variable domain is SQTIHQWPATLVQPVGSPLSLECTVEGTSNPNLYWYRQAAGRGLQLLFYSVGIGQISSEVPQNLSASRPQDRQFILSSKKLLLSDSGFYLCAWIGPGDTQYFGPGTRLTVL.

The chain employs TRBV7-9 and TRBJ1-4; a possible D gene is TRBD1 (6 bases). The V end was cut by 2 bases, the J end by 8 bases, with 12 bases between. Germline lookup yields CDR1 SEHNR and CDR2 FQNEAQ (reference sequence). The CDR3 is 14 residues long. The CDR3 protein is CASSLSRGREKLFF. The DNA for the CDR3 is TGTGCCAGCAGCTTAAGCAGGGGACGGGAAAAACTGTTTTTT.

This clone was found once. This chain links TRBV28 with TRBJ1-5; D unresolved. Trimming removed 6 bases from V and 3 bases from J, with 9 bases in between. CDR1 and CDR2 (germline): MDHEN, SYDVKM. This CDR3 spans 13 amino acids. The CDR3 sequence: CASSPYYNQPQHF. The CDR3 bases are TGTGCCAGCAGCCCCTATTACAATCAGCCCCAGCATTTT. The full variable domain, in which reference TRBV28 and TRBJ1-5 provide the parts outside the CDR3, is DVKVTQSSRYLVKRTGEKVFLECVQDMDHENMFWYRQDPGLGLRLIYFSYDVKMKEKGDIPEGYSVSREKKERFSLILESASTNQTSMYLCASSPYYNQPQHFGDGTRLSIL.

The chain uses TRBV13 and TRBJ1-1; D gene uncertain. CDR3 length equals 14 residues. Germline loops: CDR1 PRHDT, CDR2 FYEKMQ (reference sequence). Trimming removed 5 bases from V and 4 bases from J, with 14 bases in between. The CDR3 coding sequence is TGTGCCAGCAGCCAGATATATGGAGGCACTGAAGCTTTCTTT. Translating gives CASSQIYGGTEAFF.

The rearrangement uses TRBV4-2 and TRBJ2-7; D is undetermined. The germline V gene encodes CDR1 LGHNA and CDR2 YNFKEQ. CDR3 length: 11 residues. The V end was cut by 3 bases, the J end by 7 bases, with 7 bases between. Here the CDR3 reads CASSHEREQYF. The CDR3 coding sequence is TGTGCCAGCAGCCACGAAAGAGAGCAGTACTTC.

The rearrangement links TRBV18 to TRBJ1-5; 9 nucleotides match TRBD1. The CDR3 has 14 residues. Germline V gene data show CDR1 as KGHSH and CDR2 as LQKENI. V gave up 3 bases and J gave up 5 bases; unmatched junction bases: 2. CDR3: CASSPGQGYQPQHF. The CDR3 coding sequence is TGTGCCAGCTCACCGGGACAGGGTTATCAGCCCCAGCATTTT.

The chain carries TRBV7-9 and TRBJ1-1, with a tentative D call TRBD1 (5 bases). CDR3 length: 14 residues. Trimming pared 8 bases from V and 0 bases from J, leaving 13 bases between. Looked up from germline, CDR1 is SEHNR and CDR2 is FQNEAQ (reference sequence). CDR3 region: CASLDSQMNTEAFF. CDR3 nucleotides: TGTGCCAGCCTCGACAGCCAGATGAACACTGAAGCTTTCTTT.

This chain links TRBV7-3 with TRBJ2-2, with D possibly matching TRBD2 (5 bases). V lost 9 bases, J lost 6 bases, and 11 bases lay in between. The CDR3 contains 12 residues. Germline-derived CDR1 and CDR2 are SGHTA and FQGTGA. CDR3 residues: CASEGRAGELFF. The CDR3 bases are TGTGCCAGTGAAGGGCGGGCCGGGGAGCTGTTTTTT.

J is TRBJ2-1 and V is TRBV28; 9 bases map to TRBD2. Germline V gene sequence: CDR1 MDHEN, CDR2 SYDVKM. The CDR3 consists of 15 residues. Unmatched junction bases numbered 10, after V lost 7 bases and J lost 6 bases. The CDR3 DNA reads TGTGCCAGCACCGGTTGGGGAGCGGGGGGCAATGAGCAGTTCTTC. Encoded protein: CASTGWGAGGNEQFF.

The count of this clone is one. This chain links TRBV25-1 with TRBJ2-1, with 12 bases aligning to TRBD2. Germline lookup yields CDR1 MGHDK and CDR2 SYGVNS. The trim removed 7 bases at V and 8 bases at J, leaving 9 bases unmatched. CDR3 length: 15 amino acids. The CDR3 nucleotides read TGTGCCAGCACCTCGGGACTAGCGGGTAGTTATGAGCAGTTCTTC. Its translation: CASTSGLAGSYEQFF.

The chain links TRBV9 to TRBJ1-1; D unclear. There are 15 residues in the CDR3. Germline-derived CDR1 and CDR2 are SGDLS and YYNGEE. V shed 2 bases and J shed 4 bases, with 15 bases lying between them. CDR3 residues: CASSVGSLSFTEAFF. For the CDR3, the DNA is TGTGCCAGCAGCGTCGGGAGCCTATCTTTCACTGAAGCTTTCTTT.

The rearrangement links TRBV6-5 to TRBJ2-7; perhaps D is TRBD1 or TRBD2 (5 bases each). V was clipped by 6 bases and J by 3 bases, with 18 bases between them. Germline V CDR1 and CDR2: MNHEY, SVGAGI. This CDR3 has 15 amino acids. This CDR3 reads CASSPRLGPSYEQYF. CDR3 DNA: TGTGCCAGCAGCCCTCGGCTGGGACCTAGCTACGAGCAGTACTTC.

The CDR3 nucleotides are TGTGCCAGCAGTGAGGGAGGATTGCGCAGCAACTATGGCTACACCTTC. This codes for CASSEGGLRSNYGYTF. V is TRBV6-1 and J is TRBJ1-2; D ambiguous. This CDR3 has 16 amino acids. The V end lost 3 bases, the J end lost 2 bases, and 16 bases lay between the germline ends. CDR1 and CDR2 (germline): MNHNS, SASEGT.

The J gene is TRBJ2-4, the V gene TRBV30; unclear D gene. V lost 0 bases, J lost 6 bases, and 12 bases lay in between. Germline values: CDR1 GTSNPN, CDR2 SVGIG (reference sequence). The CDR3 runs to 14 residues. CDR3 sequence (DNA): TGTGCCTGGAGTGTACGGGCGGCCCCAAACATTCAGTACTTC. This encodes CAWSVRAAPNIQYF.

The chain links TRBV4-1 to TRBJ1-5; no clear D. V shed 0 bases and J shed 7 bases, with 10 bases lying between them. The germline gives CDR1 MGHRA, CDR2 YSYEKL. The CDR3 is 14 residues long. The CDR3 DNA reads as TGCGCCAGCAGCCAAGACAGGCCGTGGCAGCCCCAGCATTTT. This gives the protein CASSQDRPWQPQHF.

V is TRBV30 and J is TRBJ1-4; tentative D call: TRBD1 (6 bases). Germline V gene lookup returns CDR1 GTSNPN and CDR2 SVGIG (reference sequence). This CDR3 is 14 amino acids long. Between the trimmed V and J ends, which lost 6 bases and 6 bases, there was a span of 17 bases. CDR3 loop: CACDLGAPYEKLFF. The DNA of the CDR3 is TGTGCCTGCGATTTGGGGGCGCCTTATGAAAAACTGTTTTTT.

CDR3 region: CASSQPNYEQYF. DNA of the CDR3: TGTGCCAGCAGCCAACCAAACTACGAGCAGTACTTC. The chain links TRBV7-6 to TRBJ2-7; D gene uncertain. Per germline, CDR1 SGHVS and CDR2 FNYEAQ. Trimming took off 5 bases at V and 3 bases at J, with 8 bases between the two ends. This CDR3 is 12 amino acids long.

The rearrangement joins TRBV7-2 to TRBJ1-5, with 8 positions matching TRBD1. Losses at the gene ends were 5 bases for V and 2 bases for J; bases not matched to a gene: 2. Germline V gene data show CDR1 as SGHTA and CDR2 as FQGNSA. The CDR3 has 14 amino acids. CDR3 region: CASSKTGGNQPQHF. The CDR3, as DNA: TGTGCCAGCAGCAAGACAGGGGGCAATCAGCCCCAGCATTTT. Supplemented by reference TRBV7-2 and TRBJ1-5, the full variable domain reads GAGVSQSPSNKVTEKGKDVELRCDPISGHTALYWYRQSLGQGLEFLIYFQGNSAPDKSGLPSDRFSAERTGGSVSTLTIQRTQQEDSAVYLCASSKTGGNQPQHFGDGTRLSIL.

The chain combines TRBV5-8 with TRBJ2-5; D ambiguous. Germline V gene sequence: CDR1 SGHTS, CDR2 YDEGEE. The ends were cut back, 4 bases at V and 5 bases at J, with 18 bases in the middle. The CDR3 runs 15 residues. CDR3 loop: CASSPPVGLGETQYF. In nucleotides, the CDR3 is TGTGCCAGCAGCCCCCCGGTAGGGTTAGGGGAGACCCAGTACTTC.

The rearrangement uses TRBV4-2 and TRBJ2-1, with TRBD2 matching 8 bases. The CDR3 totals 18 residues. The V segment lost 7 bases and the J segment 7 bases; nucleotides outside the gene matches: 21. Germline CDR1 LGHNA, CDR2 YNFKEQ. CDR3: CASMPGAGGLTTWNEQFF. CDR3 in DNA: TGTGCCAGCATGCCTGGGGCGGGAGGCCTCACAACGTGGAATGAGCAGTTCTTC.

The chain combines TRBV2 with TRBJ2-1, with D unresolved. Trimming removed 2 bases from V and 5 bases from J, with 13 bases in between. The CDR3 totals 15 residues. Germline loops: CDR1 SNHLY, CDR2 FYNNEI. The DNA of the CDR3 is TGTGCCAGCAGTGAATTGTGGCCTTCCAACAATGAGCAGTTCTTC. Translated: CASSELWPSNNEQFF.

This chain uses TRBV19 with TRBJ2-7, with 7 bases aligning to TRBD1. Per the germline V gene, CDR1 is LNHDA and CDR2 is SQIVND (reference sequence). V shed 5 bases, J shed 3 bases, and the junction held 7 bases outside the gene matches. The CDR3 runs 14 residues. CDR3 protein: CASSVPGQFYEQYF. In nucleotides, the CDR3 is TGTGCCAGTAGTGTACCGGGACAGTTCTACGAGCAGTACTTC.

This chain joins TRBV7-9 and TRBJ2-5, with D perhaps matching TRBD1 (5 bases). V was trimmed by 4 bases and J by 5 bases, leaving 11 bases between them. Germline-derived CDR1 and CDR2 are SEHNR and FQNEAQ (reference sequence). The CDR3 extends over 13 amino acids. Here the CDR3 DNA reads TGTGCCAGCAGCTGGCAGGGCCTCGAGACCCAGTACTTC. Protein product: CASSWQGLETQYF. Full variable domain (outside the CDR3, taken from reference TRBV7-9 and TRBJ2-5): DTGVSQNPRHKITKRGQNVTFRCDPISEHNRLYWYRQTLGQGPEFLTYFQNEAQLEKSRLLSDRFSAERPKGSFSTLEIQRTEQGDSAMYLCASSWQGLETQYFGPGTRLLVL.